This TCR beta chain emerged from a study of T cells in Graves' hyperthyroidism and ophthalmopathy. Germline-derived CDR1 and CDR2 are DFQATT and SNEGSKA (reference sequence). V lost 0 bases and J lost 8, with 10 bases in between. This CDR3 is 12 amino acids long. TCR beta CDR3 regions were amplified from RNA transcripts. Researchers ran a first-round RT-PCR on the TCR CDR3 using the HTBI primer set. TCRdb passed the multiplex PCR reads through MiXCR, listing each CDR3 protein once. Among some 510,000 distinct CDR3 sequences listed, roughly 20% were seen once. About this clonotype itself: Its antigen is not identified.

General study points: Ophthalmopathy was identified by the model a median approximately 6.9 months ahead of onset.

Calling Graves' hyperthyroidism stable meant ophthalmopathy did not progress within 18 months. Diagnosis rested on symptoms, serum thyroxine and TRAb, thyroid ultrasound, and orbital computed tomography. The receptor was derived from a man in his late teens or twenties with Graves' hyperthyroidism. This chain uses TRBV20-1 with TRBJ1-2; the D is unclear. Sequenced sample: blood. The CDR3 sequence is CSARDREYGYTF. Here the CDR3 DNA reads TGCAGTGCTAGAGATAGGGAGTACGGCTACACCTTC.